This TCR beta chain was identified during a study of CD8+CD57+ T cells in acquired aplastic anemia. Patients chosen for sequencing had CD8+CD57+ cells that had expanded, as shown by flow cytometry. According to the study, genomic DNA was the template for TCR beta VDJ and CDR3 profiling. TCRdb re-called the reads with MiXCR, one entry per CDR3 protein. The sample shows under 200,000 distinct CDR3 sequences, approximately 48% of them seen only once. Germline V gene sequence: CDR1 SGHTA, CDR2 FQGNSA. Trimming removed 5 bases at V and 5 bases at J, with 9 bases between. CDR3 size: 12 residues. This sequence joins TRBV7-2 and TRBJ2-5; D remains unclear. The TCR comes from a human donor with aplastic anemia. Sequenced material: sorted CD4+, CD8+, or CD8+CD57+ T cells (not recorded which) from PBMCs. CDR3 sequence: CASSLRIETQYF. The CDR3 DNA follows: TGTGCCAGCAGCCTCAGAATCGAGACCCAGTACTTC.